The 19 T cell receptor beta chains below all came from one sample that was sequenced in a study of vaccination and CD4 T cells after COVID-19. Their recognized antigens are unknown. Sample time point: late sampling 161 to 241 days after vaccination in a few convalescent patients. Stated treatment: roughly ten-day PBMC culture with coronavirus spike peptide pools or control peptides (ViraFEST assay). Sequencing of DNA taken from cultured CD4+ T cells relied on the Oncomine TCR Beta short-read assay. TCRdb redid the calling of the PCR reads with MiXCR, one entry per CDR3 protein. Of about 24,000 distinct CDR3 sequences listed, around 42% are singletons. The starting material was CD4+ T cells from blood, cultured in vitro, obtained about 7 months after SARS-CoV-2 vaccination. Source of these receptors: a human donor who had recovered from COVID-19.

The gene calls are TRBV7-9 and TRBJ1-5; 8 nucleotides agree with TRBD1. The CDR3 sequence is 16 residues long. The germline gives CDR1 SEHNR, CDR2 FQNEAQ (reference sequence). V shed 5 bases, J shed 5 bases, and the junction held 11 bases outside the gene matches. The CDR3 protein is CASSGTSTGVDQPQHF. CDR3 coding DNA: TGTGCCAGCAGCGGTACTTCGACAGGGGTGGATCAGCCCCAGCATTTT.

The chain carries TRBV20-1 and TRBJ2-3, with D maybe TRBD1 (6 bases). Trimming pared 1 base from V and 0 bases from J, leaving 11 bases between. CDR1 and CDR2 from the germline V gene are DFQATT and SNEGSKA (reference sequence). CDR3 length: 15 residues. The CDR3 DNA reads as TGCAGTGCTAGAGCAGCTCAGGGGAGCACAGATACGCAGTATTTT. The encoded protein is CSARAAQGSTDTQYF.

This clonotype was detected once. DNA of the CDR3: TGTGCCAGCACTGGGCAGGGCTACGAGCAGTACTTC. As protein: CASTGQGYEQYF. The rearrangement links TRBV28 to TRBJ2-7, with D possibly being TRBD1 (5 bases). This CDR3 is 12 amino acids long. V was shortened by 7 bases and J by 3 bases, with 10 bases between the two germline ends. Germline lookup yields CDR1 MDHEN and CDR2 SYDVKM.

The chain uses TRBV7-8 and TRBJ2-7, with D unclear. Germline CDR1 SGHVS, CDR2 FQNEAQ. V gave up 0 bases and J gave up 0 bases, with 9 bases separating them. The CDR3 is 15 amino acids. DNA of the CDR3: TGTGCCAGCAGCTTAGCTGGTCCCGGCTCCTACGAGCAGTACTTC. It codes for CASSLAGPGSYEQYF. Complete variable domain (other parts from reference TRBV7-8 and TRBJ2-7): GAGVSQSPRYKVAKRGQDVALRCDPISGHVSLFWYQQALGQGPEFLTYFQNEAQLDKSGLPSDRFFAERPEGSVSTLKIQRTQQEDSAVYLCASSLAGPGSYEQYFGPGTRLTVT.

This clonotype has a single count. CDR3 amino acids: CASSVERGAEAFF. Written as DNA, the CDR3 is TGTGCCAGCAGTGTGGAGAGGGGAGCTGAAGCTTTCTTT. V gene TRBV6-4 combines with J gene TRBJ1-1, with D possibly being TRBD1 (5 bases). CDR3 length equals 13 residues. The V gene's germline CDR1 is MRHNA and CDR2 SNTAGT. Trimming took off 4 bases at V and 6 bases at J, with 12 bases between the two ends.

The CDR3 reads CASSYSRRTNTGELFF. CDR3 bases: TGTGCCAGCAGTTACTCCAGGCGGACGAACACCGGGGAGCTGTTTTTT. The V gene is TRBV6-2 or TRBV6-3, the J gene TRBJ2-2; D gene unclear. Trimming removed 0 bases at V and 0 bases at J, with 8 bases between. CDR3 length equals 16 residues. Germline values: CDR1 MNHEY, CDR2 SVGEGT.

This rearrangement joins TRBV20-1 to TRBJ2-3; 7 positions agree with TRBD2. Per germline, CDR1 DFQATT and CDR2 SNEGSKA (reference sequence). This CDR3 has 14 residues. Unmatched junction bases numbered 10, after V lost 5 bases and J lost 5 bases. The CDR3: CSAASRERVDTQYF. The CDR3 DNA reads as TGCAGTGCTGCCTCGCGGGAGCGAGTAGATACGCAGTATTTT.

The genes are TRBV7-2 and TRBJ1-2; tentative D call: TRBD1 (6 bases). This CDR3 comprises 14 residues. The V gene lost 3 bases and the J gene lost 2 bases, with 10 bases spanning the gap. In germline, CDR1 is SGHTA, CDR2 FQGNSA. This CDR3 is CASSLGGRNYGYTF. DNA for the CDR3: TGTGCCAGCAGCTTGGGGGGGCGAAACTATGGCTACACCTTC. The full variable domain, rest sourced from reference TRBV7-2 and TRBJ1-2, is GAGVSQSPSNKVTEKGKDVELRCDPISGHTALYWYRQSLGQGLEFLIYFQGNSAPDKSGLPSDRFSAERTGGSVSTLTIQRTQQEDSAVYLCASSLGGRNYGYTFGSGTRLTVV.

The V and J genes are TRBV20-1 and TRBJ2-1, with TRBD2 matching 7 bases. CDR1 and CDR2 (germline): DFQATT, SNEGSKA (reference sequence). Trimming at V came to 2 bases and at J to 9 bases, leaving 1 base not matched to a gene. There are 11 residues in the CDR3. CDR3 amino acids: CSARREVEQFF. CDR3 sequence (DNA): TGCAGTGCTAGACGGGAGGTTGAGCAGTTCTTC.

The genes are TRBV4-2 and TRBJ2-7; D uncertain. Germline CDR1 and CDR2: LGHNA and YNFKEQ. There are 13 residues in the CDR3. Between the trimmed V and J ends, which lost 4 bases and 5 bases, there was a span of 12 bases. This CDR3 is CASSPFRAHEQYF. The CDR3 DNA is TGTGCCAGCAGCCCGTTTCGGGCACACGAGCAGTACTTC.

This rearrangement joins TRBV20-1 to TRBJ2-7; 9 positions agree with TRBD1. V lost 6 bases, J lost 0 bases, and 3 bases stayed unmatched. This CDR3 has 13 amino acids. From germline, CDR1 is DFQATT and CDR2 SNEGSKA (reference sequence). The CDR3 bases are TGCAGTGCCGGACAGGGGATCTCCTACGAGCAGTACTTC. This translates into CSAGQGISYEQYF.

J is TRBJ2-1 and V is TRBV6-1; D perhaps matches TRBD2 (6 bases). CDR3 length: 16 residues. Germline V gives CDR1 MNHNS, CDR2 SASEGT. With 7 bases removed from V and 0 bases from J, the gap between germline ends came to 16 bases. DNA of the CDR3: TGTGCCAGCACCAGAGGGACTTACAGCTCCTACAATGAGCAGTTCTTC. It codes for CASTRGTYSSYNEQFF.

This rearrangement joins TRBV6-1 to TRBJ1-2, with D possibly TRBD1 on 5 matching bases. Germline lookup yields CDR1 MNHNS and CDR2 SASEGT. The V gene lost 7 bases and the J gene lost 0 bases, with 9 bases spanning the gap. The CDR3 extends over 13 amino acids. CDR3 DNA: TGTGCCAGCAAGAGGACACCTAACTATGGCTACACCTTC. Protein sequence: CASKRTPNYGYTF.

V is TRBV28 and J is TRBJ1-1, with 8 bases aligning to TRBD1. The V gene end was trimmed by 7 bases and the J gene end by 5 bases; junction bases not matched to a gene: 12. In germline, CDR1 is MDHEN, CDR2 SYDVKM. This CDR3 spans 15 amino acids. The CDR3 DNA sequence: TGTGCCAGCACGGTAGGACAGGGTCGGAGGACTGAAGCTTTCTTT. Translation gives CASTVGQGRRTEAFF.

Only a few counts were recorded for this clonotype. The CDR3 DNA reads TGCAGTGCTTCTCCGAGCGGGAGGTTGTACGAGCAGTACTTC. This encodes CSASPSGRLYEQYF. The chain carries TRBV20-1 and TRBJ2-7; 9 nucleotides line up with TRBD2. There are 14 residues in the CDR3. With 5 bases clipped from V and 4 bases from J, the junction kept 9 bases outside the gene matches. The germline gives CDR1 DFQATT, CDR2 SNEGSKA (reference sequence).

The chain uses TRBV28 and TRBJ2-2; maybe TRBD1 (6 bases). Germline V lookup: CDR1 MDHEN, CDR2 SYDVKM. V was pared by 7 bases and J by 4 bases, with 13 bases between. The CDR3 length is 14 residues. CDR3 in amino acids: CASTGQYLTGELFF. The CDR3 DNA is TGTGCCAGCACCGGACAGTATCTCACCGGGGAGCTGTTTTTT.

CDR3: CSGRRAQETQYF. CDR3 DNA: TGCAGTGGTAGGAGGGCCCAGGAGACCCAGTACTTC. The chain uses TRBV20-1 and TRBJ2-5; D possibly corresponds to TRBD2 (6 bases). Germline lookup yields CDR1 DFQATT and CDR2 SNEGSKA (reference sequence). The CDR3 runs to 12 residues. With 7 bases removed from V and 5 bases from J, the gap between germline ends came to 14 bases.

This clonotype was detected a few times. CDR3 region: CASSLGGSGGGEQFF. The CDR3 DNA sequence: TGTGCCAGCAGCTTAGGAGGGTCAGGCGGCGGCGAGCAGTTCTTC. J is TRBJ2-1 and V is TRBV7-9, with D perhaps TRBD2 (5 bases). Germline CDR1 reads SEHNR; CDR2 reads FQNEAQ (reference sequence). The CDR3 runs to 15 residues. Trimming cost V 1 base and J 10 bases, with 17 bases left between them.

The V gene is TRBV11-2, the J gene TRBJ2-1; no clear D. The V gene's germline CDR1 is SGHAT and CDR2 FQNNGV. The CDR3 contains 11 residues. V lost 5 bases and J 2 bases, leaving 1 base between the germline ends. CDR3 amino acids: CASSAYNEQFF. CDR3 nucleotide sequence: TGTGCCAGCAGCGCCTACAATGAGCAGTTCTTC.